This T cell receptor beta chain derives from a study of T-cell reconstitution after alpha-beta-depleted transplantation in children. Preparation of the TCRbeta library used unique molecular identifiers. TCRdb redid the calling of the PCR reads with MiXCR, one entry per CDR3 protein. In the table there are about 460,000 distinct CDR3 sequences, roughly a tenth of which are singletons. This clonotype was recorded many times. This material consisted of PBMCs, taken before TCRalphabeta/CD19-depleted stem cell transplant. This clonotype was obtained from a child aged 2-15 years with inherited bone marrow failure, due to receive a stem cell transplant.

CDR3 in DNA: TGTGCCAGCAGTTATCGCGAAGGGGGCTACGAGCAGTACTTC. This gives the protein CASSYREGGYEQYF. This rearrangement joins TRBV6-5 to TRBJ2-7; a weak D match, TRBD1 (6 bases). The V end was cut by 3 bases, the J end by 3 bases, with 12 bases between. Per germline, CDR1 MNHEY and CDR2 SVGAGI. The CDR3 is made up of 14 amino acids.